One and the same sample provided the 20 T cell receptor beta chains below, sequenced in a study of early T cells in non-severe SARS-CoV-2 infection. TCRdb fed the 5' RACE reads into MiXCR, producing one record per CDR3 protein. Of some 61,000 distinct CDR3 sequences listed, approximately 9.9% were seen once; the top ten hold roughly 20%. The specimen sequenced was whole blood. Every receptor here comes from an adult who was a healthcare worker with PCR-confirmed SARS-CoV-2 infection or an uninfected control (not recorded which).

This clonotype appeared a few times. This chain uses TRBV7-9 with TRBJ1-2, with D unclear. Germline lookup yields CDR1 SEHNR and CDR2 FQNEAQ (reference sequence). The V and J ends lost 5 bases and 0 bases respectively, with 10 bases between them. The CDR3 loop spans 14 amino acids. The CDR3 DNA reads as TGTGCCAGCAGCCCAACAGCCTCTAACTATGGCTACACCTTC. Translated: CASSPTASNYGYTF.

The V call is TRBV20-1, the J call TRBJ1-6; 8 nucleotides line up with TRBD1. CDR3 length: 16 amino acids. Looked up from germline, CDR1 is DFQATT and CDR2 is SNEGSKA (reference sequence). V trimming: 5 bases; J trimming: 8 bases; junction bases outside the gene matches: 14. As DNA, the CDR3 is TGCAGTGCTGTCCATTCCGGACAGGGACGGGATTCACCCCTCCACTTT. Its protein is CSAVHSGQGRDSPLHF.

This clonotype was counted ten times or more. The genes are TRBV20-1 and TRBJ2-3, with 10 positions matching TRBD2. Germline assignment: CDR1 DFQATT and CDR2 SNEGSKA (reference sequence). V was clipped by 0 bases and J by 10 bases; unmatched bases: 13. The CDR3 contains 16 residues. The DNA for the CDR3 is TGCAGTGCTAGAGAGAGTAGCGGGGGGCCTCGGTTTGCGCAGTATTTT. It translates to CSARESSGGPRFAQYF.

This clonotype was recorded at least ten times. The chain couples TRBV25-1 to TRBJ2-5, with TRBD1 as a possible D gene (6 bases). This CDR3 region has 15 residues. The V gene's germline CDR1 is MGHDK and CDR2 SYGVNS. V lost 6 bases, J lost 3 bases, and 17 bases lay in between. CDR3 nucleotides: TGTGCCAGCAGCGCCGAACCAGGGGCGAAAGAGACCCAGTACTTC. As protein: CASSAEPGAKETQYF.

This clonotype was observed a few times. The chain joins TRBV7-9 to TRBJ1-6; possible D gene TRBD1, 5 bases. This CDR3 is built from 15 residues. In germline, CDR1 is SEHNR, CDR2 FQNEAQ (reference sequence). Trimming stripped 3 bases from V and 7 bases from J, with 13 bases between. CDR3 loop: CASSFFRDLNSPLHF. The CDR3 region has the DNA TGTGCCAGCAGCTTCTTCCGGGACCTCAATTCACCCCTCCACTTT.

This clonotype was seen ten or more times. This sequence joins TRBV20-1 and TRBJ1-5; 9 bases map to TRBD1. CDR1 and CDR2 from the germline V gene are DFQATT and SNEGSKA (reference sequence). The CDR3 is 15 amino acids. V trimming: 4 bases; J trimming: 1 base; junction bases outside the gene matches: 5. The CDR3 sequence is CSATKGQGSNQPQHF. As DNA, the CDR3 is TGCAGTGCTACCAAGGGACAGGGAAGCAATCAGCCCCAGCATTTT.

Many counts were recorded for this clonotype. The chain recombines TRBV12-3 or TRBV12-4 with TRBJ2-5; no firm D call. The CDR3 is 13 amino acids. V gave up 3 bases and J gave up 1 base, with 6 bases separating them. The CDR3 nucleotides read TGTGCCAGCAGTTTTGGCAGCCAAGAGACCCAGTACTTC. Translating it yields CASSFGSQETQYF.

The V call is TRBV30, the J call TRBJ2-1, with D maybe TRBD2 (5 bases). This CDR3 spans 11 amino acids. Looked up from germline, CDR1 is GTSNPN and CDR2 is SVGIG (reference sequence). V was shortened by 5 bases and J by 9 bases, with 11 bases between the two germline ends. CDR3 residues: CAWGRLSEQFF. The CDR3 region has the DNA TGTGCCTGGGGGAGATTGAGTGAGCAGTTCTTC.

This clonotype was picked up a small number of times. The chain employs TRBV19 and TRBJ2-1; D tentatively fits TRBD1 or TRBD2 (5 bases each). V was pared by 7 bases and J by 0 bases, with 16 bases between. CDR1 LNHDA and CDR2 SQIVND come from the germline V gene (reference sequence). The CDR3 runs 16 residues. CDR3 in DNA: TGTGCCAGTATGGCCCCGGGGCGGAGCTCCTACAATGAGCAGTTCTTC. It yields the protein CASMAPGRSSYNEQFF. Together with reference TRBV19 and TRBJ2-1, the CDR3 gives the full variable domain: DGGITQSPKYLFRKEGQNVTLSCEQNLNHDAMYWYRQDPGQGLRLIYYSQIVNDFQKGDIAEGYSVSREKKESFPLTVTSAQKNPTAFYLCASMAPGRSSYNEQFFGPGTRLTVL.

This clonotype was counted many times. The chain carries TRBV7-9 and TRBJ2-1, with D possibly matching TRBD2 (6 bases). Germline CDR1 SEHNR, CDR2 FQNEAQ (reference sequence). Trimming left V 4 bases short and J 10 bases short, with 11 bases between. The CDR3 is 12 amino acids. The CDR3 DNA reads TGTGCCAGCAGCTCGAACCGGGAGGAGCAGTTCTTC. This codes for CASSSNREEQFF.

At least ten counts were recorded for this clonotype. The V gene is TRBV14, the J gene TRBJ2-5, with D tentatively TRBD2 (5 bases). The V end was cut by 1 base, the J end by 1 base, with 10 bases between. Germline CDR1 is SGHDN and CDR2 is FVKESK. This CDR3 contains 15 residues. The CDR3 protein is CASSQVSGPQETQYF. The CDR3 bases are TGTGCCAGCAGCCAAGTCAGCGGCCCCCAAGAGACCCAGTACTTC. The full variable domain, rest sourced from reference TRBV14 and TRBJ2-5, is EAGVTQFPSHSVIEKGQTVTLRCDPISGHDNLYWYRRVMGKEIKFLLHFVKESKQDESGMPNNRFLAERTGGTYSTLKVQPAELEDSGVYFCASSQVSGPQETQYFGPGTRLLVL.

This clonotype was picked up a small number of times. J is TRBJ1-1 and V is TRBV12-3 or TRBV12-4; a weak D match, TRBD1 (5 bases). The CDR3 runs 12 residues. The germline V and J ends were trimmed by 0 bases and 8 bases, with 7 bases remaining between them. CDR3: CASSLARTEAFF. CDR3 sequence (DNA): TGTGCCAGCAGTTTAGCGAGGACAGAAGCTTTCTTT.

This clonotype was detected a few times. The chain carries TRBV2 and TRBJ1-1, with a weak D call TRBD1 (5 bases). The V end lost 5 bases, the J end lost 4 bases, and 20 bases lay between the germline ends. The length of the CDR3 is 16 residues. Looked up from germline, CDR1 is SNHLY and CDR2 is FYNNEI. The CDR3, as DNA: TGTGCCAGCAGTCTAAGTTTAGGGGTGATGGCCACTGAAGCTTTCTTT. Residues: CASSLSLGVMATEAFF.

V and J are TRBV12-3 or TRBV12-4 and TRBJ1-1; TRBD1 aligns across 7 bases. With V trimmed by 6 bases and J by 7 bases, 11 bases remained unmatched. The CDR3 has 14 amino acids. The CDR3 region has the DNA TGTGCCAGCAGATCAATGGACAGGTTTGGTGAAGCTTTCTTT. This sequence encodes CASRSMDRFGEAFF.

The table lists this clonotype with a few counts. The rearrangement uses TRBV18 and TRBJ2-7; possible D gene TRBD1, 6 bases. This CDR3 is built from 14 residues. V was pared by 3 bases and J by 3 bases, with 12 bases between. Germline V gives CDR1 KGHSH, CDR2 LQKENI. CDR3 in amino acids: CASSPPQGIYEQYF. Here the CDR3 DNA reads TGTGCCAGCTCACCCCCTCAGGGGATCTACGAGCAGTACTTC.

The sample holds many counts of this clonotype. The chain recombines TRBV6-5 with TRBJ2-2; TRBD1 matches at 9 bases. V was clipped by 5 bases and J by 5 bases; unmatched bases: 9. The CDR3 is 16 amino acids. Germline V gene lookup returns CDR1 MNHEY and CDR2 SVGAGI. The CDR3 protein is CASSSPGQGRTGELFF. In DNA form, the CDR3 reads TGTGCCAGCAGTAGTCCGGGACAGGGTCGAACCGGGGAGCTGTTTTTT.

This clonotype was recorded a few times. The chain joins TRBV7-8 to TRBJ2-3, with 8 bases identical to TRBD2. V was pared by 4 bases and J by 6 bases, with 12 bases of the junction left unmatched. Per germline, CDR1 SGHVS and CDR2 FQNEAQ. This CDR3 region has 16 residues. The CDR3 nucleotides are TGTGCCAGCAGCTCAGCCGGGACTAGTTTTTCGGATACGCAGTATTTT. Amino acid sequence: CASSSAGTSFSDTQYF.

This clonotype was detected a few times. The CDR3 sequence is CASSQEPGLGSGYTF. CDR3 sequence (DNA): TGTGCCAGCAGCCAAGAACCAGGGCTGGGGTCTGGCTACACCTTC. The J gene is TRBJ1-2, the V gene TRBV4-2, with D possibly TRBD1 on 5 matching bases. Germline CDR1 LGHNA, CDR2 YNFKEQ. The CDR3 is made up of 15 amino acids. Trimming left V 0 bases short and J 7 bases short, with 15 bases between.

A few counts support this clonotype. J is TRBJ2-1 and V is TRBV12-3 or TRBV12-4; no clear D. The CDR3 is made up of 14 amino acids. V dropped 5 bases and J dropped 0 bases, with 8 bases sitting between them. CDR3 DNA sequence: TGTGCCAGCAGTCTCCTTAGCTCCTACAATGAGCAGTTCTTC. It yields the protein CASSLLSSYNEQFF.

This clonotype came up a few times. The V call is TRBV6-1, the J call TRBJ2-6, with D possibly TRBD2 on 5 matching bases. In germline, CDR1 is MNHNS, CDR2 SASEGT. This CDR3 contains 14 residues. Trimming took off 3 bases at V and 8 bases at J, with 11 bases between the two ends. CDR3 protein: CASSEDSWTNVLTF. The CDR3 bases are TGTGCCAGCAGTGAGGACTCCTGGACCAACGTCCTGACTTTC.